This T cell receptor beta chain was profiled in a study of T-cell memory formation after mild COVID-19. Study-wide context: Largely donor-specific TCR clusters were found.

TCRalpha and TCRbeta libraries used 5'RACE with constant-segment primers and UMIs. TCRdb reprocessed the 5' RACE reads via MiXCR and lists one record per CDR3 protein. Here the sample spans hundreds of thousands of distinct CDR3 sequences, around 22% being singletons. In regard to this clonotype: Its target is unknown.

Per germline, CDR1 SGHVS and CDR2 FQNEAQ. V was trimmed by 4 bases and J by 1 base, leaving 10 bases between them. The CDR3 runs to 14 residues. Study results and limitations: Proof of SARS-CoV-2 specificity was absent for the second-wave clones that crested on day 37.

The material sequenced was PBMCs or a T cell subset sorted from them (not recorded which). This sequence was found in an adult woman who had mild COVID-19 (a few samples of this study predate the infection). Cell type and time point are not known. The rearrangement joins TRBV7-8 to TRBJ1-1, with a weak D call TRBD1 (5 bases). CDR3 coding DNA: TGTGCCAGCAGCTCCCTTCAGGGGAACACTGAAGCTTTCTTT. Translated: CASSSLQGNTEAFF.